The rows below give T cell receptor beta chains drawn from one sample of a study of T cell changes during pregnancy in multiple sclerosis. The method was immunoSEQ multiplex PCR; TCRdb's version includes in-frame clones alone and lacks a portion of them. The repertoire holds about 84,000 clones, with 94% as singletons. The sequencing used peripheral blood, collected in the second trimester of pregnancy. The receptor set was obtained from a female donor in good health, enrolled as a control in a pregnancy study. Both conserved end residues are part of each CDR3. Each record gives: clone size, D gene, V gene, J gene, CDR3 DNA, CDR3 protein. A D gene is named only where the DNA matches it firmly. The size entry is marked missing in some rows and otherwise reads once, few, many or a size class.

-	TRBD2	TRBV27	TRBJ2-3	TGTGCCAGCAGTTTATTGCGTCTAGCGGAGAACACAGATACGCAGTATTTT	CASSLLRLAENTDTQYF
-	TRBD1	TRBV19	TRBJ2-1	TGTGCCAGTAGTACCCTCGACAGGGCCTTCTCCTACAATGAGCAGTTCTTC	CASSTLDRAFSYNEQFF
-	TRBD1	TRBV6-6	TRBJ2-2	TGTGCCAGCAGTACGGGACAGGTTAAACACGGGGAGCTGTTTTTT	CASSTGQVKHGELFF
-	TRBD2	TRBV5-1	TRBJ2-7	TGCGCCAGCAGCTTGGGGGGGACTAGTACCTACGAGCAGTACTTC	CASSLGGTSTYEQYF
-	TRBD2	TRBV28	TRBJ2-7	TGTGCCAGCAGCAAAGGGGCTAGCGGGGGTTCCGAGCAGTACTTC	CASSKGASGGSEQYF
-	-	TRBV5-1	TRBJ2-1	TGCGCCAGCAGCTTGGAGGTCAGGGAAGAAAACAATGAGCAGTTCTTC	CASSLEVREENNEQFF
-	-	TRBV7-2	TRBJ2-5	TGTGCCAGCAGCTTAGTTGGGGGGGAGACCCAGTACTTC	CASSLVGGETQYF
-	-	TRBV6-6	TRBJ1-1	TGTGCCAGCTCCCAAGGGGCTTATACTGAAGCTTTCTTT	CASSQGAYTEAFF
-	-	TRBV15	TRBJ2-6	TGTGCCACCAGCAGAGATCGACAGGTCGGGGCCAACGTCCTGACTTTC	CATSRDRQVGANVLTF
-	-	TRBV18	TRBJ2-5	TGTGCCAGAACGGGGAACCAAGAGACCCAGTACTTC	CARTGNQETQYF
-	-	TRBV5-5	TRBJ2-3	TGTGCCAGCAGCTTGGTGGGAGGAGACCATACGCAGTATTTT	CASSLVGGDHTQYF
-	-	TRBV5-5	TRBJ2-3	TGTGCCAGCAGCTCCGTGTTTGAGACTCTCACAGATACGCAGTATTTT	CASSSVFETLTDTQYF
-	TRBD1	TRBV7-6	TRBJ2-7	TGTGCCAGCAGCCTCACAGGGGGCCTCGTCGGCGAGCAGTACTTC	CASSLTGGLVGEQYF
-	-	TRBV5-1	TRBJ1-4	TGCGCCAGCAGACCTCAGCCGGGGAATGAAAAACTGTTTTTT	CASRPQPGNEKLFF
few	-	TRBV7-7	TRBJ2-1	TGTGCCAGCAGCTTAGCTACCAGCAATGAGCAGTTCTTC	CASSLATSNEQFF
-	TRBD2	TRBV4-1	TRBJ2-3	TGCGCCAGCAGCCAGGGGACTAGCGGGAGACTGGCTGACGATACGCAGTATTTT	CASSQGTSGRLADDTQYF
-	-	TRBV4-1	TRBJ2-3	TGCGCCAGCAGACTTCACACAGCCCCTAGCACAGATACGCAGTATTTT	CASRLHTAPSTDTQYF
-	TRBD2	TRBV5-5	TRBJ2-7	TGTGCCAGCCGGCCGGGACTAGCGGAAGAGGAGCAGTACTTC	CASRPGLAEEEQYF
few	-	TRBV5-6	TRBJ1-1	TGTGCCACCCAGACAGGTTTTTACACTGAAGCTTTCTTT	CATQTGFYTEAFF
-	TRBD2	TRBV2	TRBJ2-7	TGTGCCAGCAGTCGGACTAGCGGGAGGTACGAGCAGTACTTC	CASSRTSGRYEQYF
once	TRBD2	TRBV5-1	TRBJ2-2	TGCGCCAGCAGCAGCGGACTAGCGGGGGTCACCGGGGAGCTGTTTTTT	CASSSGLAGVTGELFF
-	TRBD1	TRBV28	TRBJ1-5	TGTGCCAGCAGTTCGGGACAGGGGAGGAACAATCAGCCCCAGCATTTT	CASSSGQGRNNQPQHF
-	TRBD1	TRBV5-1	TRBJ2-2	TGCGCCAGCAGCTTGACAGGGGATGCCGGGGAGCTGTTTTTT	CASSLTGDAGELFF
-	TRBD1	TRBV5-4	TRBJ2-2	TGTGCCAGCAGCTTGGAGGGACAGATAAACACCGGGGAGCTGTTTTTT	CASSLEGQINTGELFF
-	-	TRBV5-1	TRBJ1-2	TGCGCCAGCAGCTTGGGGGACCGGGACATCTCCCTCGATGGCTACACCTTC	CASSLGDRDISLDGYTF
once	-	TRBV21-1	TRBJ1-2	TGTGCCAGCAGCAAAGTTCGGGAGTCTAACTATGGCTACACCTTC	CASSKVRESNYGYTF
-	-	TRBV5-5	TRBJ1-2	TGTGCCAGCACCCCGCCGGGACTTGGACTTGGCTACACCTTC	CASTPPGLGLGYTF
-	TRBD1	TRBV5-1	TRBJ2-2	TGCGCCAGCAGCACAGGGGGCTCCGGGGAGCTGTTTTTT	CASSTGGSGELFF
-	TRBD1	TRBV5-4	TRBJ2-2	TGTGCCAGCAGCTCCGGACAGGGATGGACCGGGGAGCTGTTTTTT	CASSSGQGWTGELFF
-	TRBD2	TRBV4-1	TRBJ2-3	TGCGCCAGCAGCCAAGGGCCACCGGGACTAGCGGAAACAGATACGCAGTATTTT	CASSQGPPGLAETDTQYF
-	TRBD2	TRBV7-9	TRBJ2-1	TGTGCCAGCAGTTTCGCGCTAGCGGGAGGGTCGTTGGAGCAGTTCTTC	CASSFALAGGSLEQFF
-	TRBD1	TRBV29-1	TRBJ2-7	TGCAGCGTCAACAGGGGGGAAGAGCAGTACTTC	CSVNRGEEQYF
-	TRBD1	TRBV27	TRBJ2-2	TGTGCCAGCAGTTTAGACAGGGCTACCGGGGAGCTGTTTTTT	CASSLDRATGELFF
-	-	TRBV7-6	TRBJ2-2	TGTGCCAGCAGCGCTGATGGGCAGTACACCGGGGAGCTGTTTTTT	CASSADGQYTGELFF
-	TRBD1	TRBV5-1	TRBJ1-2	TGCGCCAGCAGCTTGGTAGCAGGGGGGAACTATGGCTACACCTTC	CASSLVAGGNYGYTF
-	TRBD2	TRBV15	TRBJ2-3	TGTGCCACCAGCAGAGGAAGCGGGAAAGATACGCAGTATTTT	CATSRGSGKDTQYF
-	-	TRBV7-8	TRBJ1-1	TGTGCCAGCAGCTTAGTTCGGGGGGACACTGAAGCTTTCTTT	CASSLVRGDTEAFF